The TCR beta chain described here comes from a study of blood T cell repertoires in COVID-19 (TCRdb year 2020). About the study as a whole: Samples covering the acute and convalescent phases of COVID-19 were provided by collaborators in the United States, Italy and Spain. Sample metadata almost always included a de-identified subject ID, COVID-19 status, age in years and sex. The samples were drawn from the first 160 participants of the ongoing ImmuneRACE study and from 1,254 subjects provided by 6 global collaborators. Where available, HLA class I and class II types were obtained from metadata supplied by the sample provider rather than from assay-based typing. The prospective study material was composed of cDNA or gDNA derived from T cells, B-cell-depleted T cells, or PBMCs. The repertoires were released in a freely available public database meant as a resource for research on the immune response to SARS-CoV-2. The dataset comprised deeply sampled blood TCRbeta repertoires from subjects exposed to, actively infected with, or recovered from COVID-19.

This clone was counted only a few times. The specificity of this receptor is unknown. There are no base qualities to consult, and no much larger clone falls within one base. The collaborating institutions used their own protocols to collect whole blood in K2EDTA tubes. Collaborator samples were shipped for TCRbeta analysis as frozen whole blood, isolated PBMCs, or DNA extracted from either sample type. General findings and caveats noted by the study authors: The quantity of clinical and demographic metadata differed by source and by participant and was supplied without curation.

TCRbeta CDR3 regions were amplified from genomic DNA using the immunoSEQ Assay, a bias-controlled multiplex PCR. The study's own analysis went as follows. The number of nucleated cells in each sample was estimated from the amplification of reference gene primers within the assay. To quantify the absolute abundance of each unique TCRbeta CDR3 rearrangement, sequence reads were collapsed and filtered. For each sample, productive Simpson clonality was calculated as the square root of Simpson's diversity index over productive rearrangements. TCRdb took this table from immuneACCESS and kept in-frame rearrangements with V and J called. Such tables lack part of the clones; where checked against another copy, unresolved V genes explain under half of the gap, and the rest is unexplained. The D gene and trimming were derived from the DNA, and the V and J assignments and clone size from that table. The sample profile shows approximately 300,000 clones; 70% to 90% of them were found once. 4% to 5% of the sample goes to the ten largest clones.

There are 13 amino acids in the CDR3, from cysteine to phenylalanine inclusive. Only the CDR3 part of the read is kept: 39 bases, read in frame from the first base. V drops 7 bases and J drops 3 bases, leaving 13 bases in between. The CDR1 and CDR2 encoded by the germline V gene are SNHLY and FYNNEI. The sequencing input was peripheral blood. The clonotype was recovered from a woman aged 50 to 65 with active or convalescent COVID-19. Recombination connected TRBV2 to TRBJ2-7; the D gene cannot be resolved reliably. In nucleotides, the sequence is TGTGCCAGCACCCAAACCAGGAACTACGAGCAGTACTTC. This gives the protein CASTQTRNYEQYF.